This T cell receptor beta chain comes out of a study of blood T cell repertoires in COVID-19 (dated by TCRdb to 2020 to 2021). Describing the broader study: Collaborator samples came from the United States, Italy and Spain and covered acute and convalescent phases of COVID-19. The prospective study material was composed of cDNA or gDNA derived from T cells, B-cell-depleted T cells, or PBMCs. Deeply sampled blood TCRbeta repertoires from subjects exposed to, actively infected with, or recovered from COVID-19 were included in the dataset. The repertoires were released in a freely available public database meant as a resource for research on the immune response to SARS-CoV-2. Samples came from the ongoing ImmuneRACE study (first 160 participants) plus 1,254 subjects from 6 global collaborators. Nearly every sample came with metadata listing a de-identified subject ID, COVID-19 status, age in years and sex. Where HLA class I and class II types were available, the types were taken from metadata supplied by the sample provider, not from assay-based typing. General study outcomes and caveats: How much clinical and demographic metadata was included differed by source and by participant, and the metadata was provided uncurated.

A second Seattle source provided samples from volunteer blood donors who had recovered from COVID-19. Whole blood was collected in K2EDTA tubes by collaborating institutions according to the institutions' own protocols. Collaborator samples were shipped for TCRbeta analysis as frozen whole blood, isolated PBMCs, or DNA extracted from either sample type. The immunoSEQ Assay, a bias-controlled multiplex PCR, was used to amplify TCRbeta CDR3 regions from genomic DNA. The original pipeline was this. The number of nucleated cells in each sample was estimated by amplification of reference gene primers within the assay. Sequence reads were collapsed and filtered to measure the absolute abundance of every unique TCRbeta CDR3 rearrangement. Productive Simpson clonality was computed per sample as the square root of Simpson's diversity index over productive rearrangements. TCRdb took over this immuneACCESS table, retaining in-frame rearrangements with V and J assigned. Such tables are incomplete; in checked studies, under half of the missing clones stem from an unresolved V gene, and the remainder is unexplained. From that table come the V and J calls and clone size; the DNA was used to work out D and trimming. The sample records some 160,000 clones, approximately 90% of which are singletons. Of the sample, more than 2% is held by the ten largest clones.

The germline V gene provides CDR1 SGHVS and CDR2 FQNEAQ. The cysteine opens and the phenylalanine closes a CDR3 of 17 amino acids. Here the CDR3 DNA is all that survives: 51 bases in frame from base 1. The germline V end is reduced by 1 base and the J end by 0 bases; junction bases left unmatched: 7. Worth noting for this clone: The specificity of this receptor is unknown. The sample holds no much larger clone one base away, and base qualities are not on file.

The sequence was collected from a man over 45 who had recovered from COVID-19. The sequencing sample was made of peripheral blood. This chain is built from TRBV7-8 and TRBJ2-7; 9 of the junction bases match TRBD1. The CDR3 region: CASSLVGTGKSSYEQYF. Read as DNA, the sequence is TGTGCCAGCAGCTTAGTTGGGACAGGGAAAAGCTCCTACGAGCAGTACTTC.